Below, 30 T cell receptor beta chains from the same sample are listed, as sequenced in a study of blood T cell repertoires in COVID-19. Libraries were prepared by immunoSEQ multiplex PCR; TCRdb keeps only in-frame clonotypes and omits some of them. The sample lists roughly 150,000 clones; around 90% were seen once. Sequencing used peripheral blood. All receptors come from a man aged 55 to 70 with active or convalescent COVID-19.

The CDR3 DNA reads as TGTGCCAGCAGTTTTGGGGGGTTAGATGGCTACACCTTC. As protein: CASSFGGLDGYTF. This chain connects TRBV12-3 or TRBV12-4 to TRBJ1-2, with D possibly being TRBD1 (5 bases). The V gene lost 3 bases and the J gene lost 6 bases, with 11 bases spanning the gap. The CDR3 loop spans 13 amino acids.

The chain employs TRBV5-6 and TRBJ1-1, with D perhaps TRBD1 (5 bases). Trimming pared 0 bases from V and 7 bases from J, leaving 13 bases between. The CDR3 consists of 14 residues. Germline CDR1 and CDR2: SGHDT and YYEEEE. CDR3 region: CASSLALGVDEAFF. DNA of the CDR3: TGTGCCAGCAGCTTGGCGTTAGGGGTGGATGAAGCTTTCTTT.

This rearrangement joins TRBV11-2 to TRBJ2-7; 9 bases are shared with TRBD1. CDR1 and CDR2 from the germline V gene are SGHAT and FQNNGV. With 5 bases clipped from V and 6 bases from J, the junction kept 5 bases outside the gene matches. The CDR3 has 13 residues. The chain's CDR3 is CASSRDRVGEQYF. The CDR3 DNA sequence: TGTGCCAGCAGCCGGGACAGGGTGGGCGAGCAGTACTTC.

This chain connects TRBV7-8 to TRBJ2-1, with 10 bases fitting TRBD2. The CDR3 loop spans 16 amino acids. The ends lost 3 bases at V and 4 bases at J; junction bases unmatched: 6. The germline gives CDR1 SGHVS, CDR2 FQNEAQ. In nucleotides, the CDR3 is TGTGCCAGCAGCTTCCTTCTAGCGGGGGTATACAATGAGCAGTTCTTC. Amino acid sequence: CASSFLLAGVYNEQFF.

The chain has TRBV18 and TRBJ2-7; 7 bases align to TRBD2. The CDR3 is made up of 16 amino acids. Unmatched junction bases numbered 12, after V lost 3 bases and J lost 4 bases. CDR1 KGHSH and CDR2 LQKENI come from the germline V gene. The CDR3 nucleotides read TGTGCCAGCTCACCCACCCTAGGACGGGAGGCATACGAGCAGTACTTC. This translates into CASSPTLGREAYEQYF. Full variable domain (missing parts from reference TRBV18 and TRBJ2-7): NAGVMQNPRHLVRRRGQEARLRCSPMKGHSHVYWYRQLPEEGLKFMVYLQKENIIDESGMPKERFSAEFPKEGPSILRIQQVVRGDSAAYFCASSPTLGREAYEQYFGPGTRLTVT.

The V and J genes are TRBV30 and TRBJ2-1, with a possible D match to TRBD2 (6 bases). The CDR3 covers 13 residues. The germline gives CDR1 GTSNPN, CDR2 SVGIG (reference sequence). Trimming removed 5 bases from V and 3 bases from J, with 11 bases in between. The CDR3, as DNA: TGTGCCTGGGAGGGCGGGATCTACAATGAGCAGTTCTTC. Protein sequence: CAWEGGIYNEQFF.

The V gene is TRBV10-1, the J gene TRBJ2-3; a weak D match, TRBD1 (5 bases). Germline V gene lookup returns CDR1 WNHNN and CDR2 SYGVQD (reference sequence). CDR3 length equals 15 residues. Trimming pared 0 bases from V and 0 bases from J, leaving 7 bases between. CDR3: CASSESRASTDTQYF. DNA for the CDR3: TGCGCCAGCAGTGAGTCCAGGGCTAGCACAGATACGCAGTATTTT.

The CDR3 DNA reads TGTGCCAGCAGTGGGGACAGGGATAGAACTAATGAAAAACTGTTTTTT. Translation: CASSGDRDRTNEKLFF. This chain joins TRBV6-1 and TRBJ1-4; 9 positions match TRBD1. The CDR3 has 16 amino acids. V lost 4 bases and J lost 1; bases outside the gene matches: 4. Per the germline V gene, CDR1 is MNHNS and CDR2 is SASEGT.

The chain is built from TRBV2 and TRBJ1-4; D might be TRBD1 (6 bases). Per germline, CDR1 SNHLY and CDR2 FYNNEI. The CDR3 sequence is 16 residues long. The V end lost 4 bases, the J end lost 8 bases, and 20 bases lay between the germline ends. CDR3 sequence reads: CASSGERGGRGEKLFF. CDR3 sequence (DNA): TGTGCCAGCAGTGGAGAGAGAGGAGGGAGGGGGGAAAAACTGTTTTTT.

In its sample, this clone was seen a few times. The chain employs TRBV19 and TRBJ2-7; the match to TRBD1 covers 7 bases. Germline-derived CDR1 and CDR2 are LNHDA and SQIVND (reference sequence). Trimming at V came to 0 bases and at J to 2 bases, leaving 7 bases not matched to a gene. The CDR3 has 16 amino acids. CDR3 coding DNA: TGTGCCAGTAGTATAGAGGGGACAGCCGCTACCTACGAGCAGTACTTC. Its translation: CASSIEGTAATYEQYF.

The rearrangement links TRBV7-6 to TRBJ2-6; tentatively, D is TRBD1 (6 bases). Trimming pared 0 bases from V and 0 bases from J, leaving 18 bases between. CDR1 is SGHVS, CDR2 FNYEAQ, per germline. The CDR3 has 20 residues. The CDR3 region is CASSLAGAGRALSGANVLTF. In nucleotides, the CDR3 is TGTGCCAGCAGCTTAGCGGGGGCCGGACGGGCGCTCTCTGGGGCCAACGTCCTGACTTTC.

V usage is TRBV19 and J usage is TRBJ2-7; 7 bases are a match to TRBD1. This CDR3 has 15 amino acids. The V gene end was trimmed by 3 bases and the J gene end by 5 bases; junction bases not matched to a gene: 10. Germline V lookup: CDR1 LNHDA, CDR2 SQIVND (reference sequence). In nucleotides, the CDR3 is TGTGCCAGTAGTATGGGTAGGGGGCGCGTCAACGAGCAGTACTTC. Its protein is CASSMGRGRVNEQYF.

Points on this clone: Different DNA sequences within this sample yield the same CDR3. The CDR3 loop is CASSYSGQGSEKLFF. CDR3 nucleotide sequence: TGTGCCAGCAGTTACTCAGGACAGGGCTCCGAAAAACTGTTTTTT. The chain couples TRBV6-5 to TRBJ1-4, with 8 nucleotides matching TRBD1. CDR3 size: 15 residues. V shed 0 bases and J 8 bases; nucleotides not matched to a gene: 5. CDR1 MNHEY and CDR2 SVGAGI come from the germline V gene.

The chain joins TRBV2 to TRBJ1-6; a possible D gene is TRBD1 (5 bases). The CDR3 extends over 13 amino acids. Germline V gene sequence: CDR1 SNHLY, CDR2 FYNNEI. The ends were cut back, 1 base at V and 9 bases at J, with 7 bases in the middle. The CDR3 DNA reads TGTGCCAGCAGTGAAGAGGACATTTCACCCCTCCACTTT. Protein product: CASSEEDISPLHF. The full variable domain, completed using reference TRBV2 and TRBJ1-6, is EPEVTQTPSHQVTQMGQEVILRCVPISNHLYFYWYRQILGQKVEFLVSFYNNEISEKSEIFDDQFSVERPDGSNFTLKIRSTKLEDSAMYFCASSEEDISPLHFGNGTRLTVT.

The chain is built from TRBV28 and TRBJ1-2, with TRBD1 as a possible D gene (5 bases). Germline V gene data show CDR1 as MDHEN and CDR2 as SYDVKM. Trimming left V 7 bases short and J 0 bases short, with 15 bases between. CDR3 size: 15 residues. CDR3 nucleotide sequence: TGTGCCAGCAACCACAGACAGATAACTAACTATGGCTACACCTTC. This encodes CASNHRQITNYGYTF.

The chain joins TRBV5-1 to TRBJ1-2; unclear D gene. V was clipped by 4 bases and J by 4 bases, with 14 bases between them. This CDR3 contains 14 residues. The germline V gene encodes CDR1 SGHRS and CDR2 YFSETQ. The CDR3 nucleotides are TGCGCCAGCAGCCCGTCAGTCTCGATCTATGGCTACACCTTC. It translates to CASSPSVSIYGYTF.

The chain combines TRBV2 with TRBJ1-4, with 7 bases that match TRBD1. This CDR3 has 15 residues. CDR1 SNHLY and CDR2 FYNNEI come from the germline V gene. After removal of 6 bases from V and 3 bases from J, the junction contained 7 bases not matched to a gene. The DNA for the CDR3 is TGTGCCAGCAGCGCCACCGGGACAGCTAATGAAAAACTGTTTTTT. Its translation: CASSATGTANEKLFF.

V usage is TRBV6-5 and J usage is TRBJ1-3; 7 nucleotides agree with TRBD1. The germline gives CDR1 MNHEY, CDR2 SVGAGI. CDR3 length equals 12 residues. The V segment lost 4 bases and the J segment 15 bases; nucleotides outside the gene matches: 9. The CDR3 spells CASSFSDRLGYF. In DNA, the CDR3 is TGTGCCAGCAGTTTTTCGGACAGGCTGGGATATTTT.

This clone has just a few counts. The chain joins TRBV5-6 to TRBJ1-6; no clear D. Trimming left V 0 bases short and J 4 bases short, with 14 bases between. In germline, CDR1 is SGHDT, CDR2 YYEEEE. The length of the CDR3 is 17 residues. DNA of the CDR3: TGTGCCAGCAGCTTGGCCCCGTCAAGCAAATATAATTCACCCCTCCACTTT. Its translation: CASSLAPSSKYNSPLHF. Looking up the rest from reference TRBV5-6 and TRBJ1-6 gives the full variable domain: DAGVTQSPTHLIKTRGQQVTLRCSPKSGHDTVSWYQQALGQGPQFIFQYYEEEERQRGNFPDRFSGHQFPNYSSELNVNALLLGDSALYLCASSLAPSSKYNSPLHFGNGTRLTVT.

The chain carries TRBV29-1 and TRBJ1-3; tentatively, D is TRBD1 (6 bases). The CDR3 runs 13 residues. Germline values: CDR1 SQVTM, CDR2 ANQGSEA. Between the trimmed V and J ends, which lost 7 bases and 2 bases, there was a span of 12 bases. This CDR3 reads CSAFRGAGNTIYF. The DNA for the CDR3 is TGCAGCGCCTTCAGGGGTGCTGGAAACACCATATATTTT.

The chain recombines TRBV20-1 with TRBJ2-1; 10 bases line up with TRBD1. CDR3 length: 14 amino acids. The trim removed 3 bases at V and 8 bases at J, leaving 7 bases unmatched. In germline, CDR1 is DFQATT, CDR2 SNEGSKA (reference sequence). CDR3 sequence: CSASPGTGEDEQFF. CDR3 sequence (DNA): TGCAGTGCTAGTCCCGGGACAGGGGAGGATGAGCAGTTCTTC.

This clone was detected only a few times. Here the CDR3 DNA reads TGCGCCAGCAGCTTGGAGGGGCAGGGGGCGAGTGGCTACACCTTC. Protein product: CASSLEGQGASGYTF. The rearrangement joins TRBV5-1 to TRBJ1-2; TRBD1 matches at 8 bases. This CDR3 has 15 residues. In germline, CDR1 is SGHRS, CDR2 YFSETQ. V lost 0 bases and J lost 7; bases outside the gene matches: 8.

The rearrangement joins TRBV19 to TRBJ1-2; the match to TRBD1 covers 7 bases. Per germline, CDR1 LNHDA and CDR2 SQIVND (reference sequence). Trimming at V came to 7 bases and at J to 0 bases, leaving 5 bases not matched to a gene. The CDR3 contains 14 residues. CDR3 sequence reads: CASNPGQSNYGYTF. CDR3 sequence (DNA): TGTGCCAGTAACCCGGGACAGTCTAACTATGGCTACACCTTC.

CDR3 amino acids: CSVRTDLKLFF. CDR3 DNA sequence: TGCAGCGTTCGTACAGACCTAAAACTGTTTTTT. J is TRBJ1-4 and V is TRBV29-1; D unresolved. The CDR3 runs 11 residues. In germline, CDR1 is SQVTM, CDR2 ANQGSEA. Trimming left V 5 bases short and J 10 bases short, with 11 bases between.

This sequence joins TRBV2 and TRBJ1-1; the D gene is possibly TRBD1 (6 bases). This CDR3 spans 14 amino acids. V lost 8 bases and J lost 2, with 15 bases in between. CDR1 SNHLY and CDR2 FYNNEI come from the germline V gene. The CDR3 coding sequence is TGTGCCAGCCCTGGACAGAAGAAAAACACTGAAGCTTTCTTT. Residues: CASPGQKKNTEAFF.

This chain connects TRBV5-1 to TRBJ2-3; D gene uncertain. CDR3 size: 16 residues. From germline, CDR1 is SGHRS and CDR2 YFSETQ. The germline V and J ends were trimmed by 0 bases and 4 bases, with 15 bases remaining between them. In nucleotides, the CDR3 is TGCGCCAGCAGCTTGGGCTTGCGGCGCCTGGCAGATACGCAGTATTTT. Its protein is CASSLGLRRLADTQYF.

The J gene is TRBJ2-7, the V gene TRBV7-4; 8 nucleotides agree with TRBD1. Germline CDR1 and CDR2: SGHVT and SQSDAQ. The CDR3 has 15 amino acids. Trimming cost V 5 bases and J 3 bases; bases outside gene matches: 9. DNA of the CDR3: TGTGCCAGCAGCCAGGCCGGGACAGGTCGCTACGAGCAGTACTTC. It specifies CASSQAGTGRYEQYF.

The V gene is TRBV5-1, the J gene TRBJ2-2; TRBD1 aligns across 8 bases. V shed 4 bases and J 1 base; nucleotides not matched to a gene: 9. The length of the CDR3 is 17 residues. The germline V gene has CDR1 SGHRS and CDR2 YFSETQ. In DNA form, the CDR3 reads TGCGCCAGCAGCCAGGGTCCCGGGACAGGGAACACCGGGGAGCTGTTTTTT. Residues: CASSQGPGTGNTGELFF.

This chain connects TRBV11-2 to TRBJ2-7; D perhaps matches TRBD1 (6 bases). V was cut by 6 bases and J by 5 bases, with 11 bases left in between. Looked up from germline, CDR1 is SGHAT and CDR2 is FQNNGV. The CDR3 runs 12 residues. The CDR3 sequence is CASSPQGNEQYF. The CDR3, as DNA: TGTGCCAGCAGTCCACAGGGTAACGAGCAGTACTTC.

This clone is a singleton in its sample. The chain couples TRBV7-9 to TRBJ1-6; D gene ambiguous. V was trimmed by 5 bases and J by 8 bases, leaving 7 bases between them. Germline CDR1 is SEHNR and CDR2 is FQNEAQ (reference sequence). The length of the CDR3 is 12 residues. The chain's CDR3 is CASSHVDSPLHF. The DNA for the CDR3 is TGTGCCAGCAGCCACGTAGATTCACCCCTCCACTTT.